This T cell receptor beta chain was sequenced during a study of response to subunit inactivated influenza vaccine. TCRdb processed the RT-PCR reads anew with MiXCR; each CDR3 protein has one entry. The table has about 520,000 distinct CDR3 sequences, 25% seen once; the top ten hold about 1.9%. Germline V gene sequence: CDR1 MDHEN, CDR2 SYDVKM. Trimming left V 3 bases short and J 9 bases short, with 14 bases between. This CDR3 comprises 13 residues. Whole-study findings and limits: There was a suggestion from the authors that each seasonal influenza vaccination recruits few new T cells.

This clonotype was observed at least ten times. Its cognate antigen is unknown. This receptor was identified in a man aged 45-60 years who received an inactivated influenza vaccine. Sequencing used CD4+ T cells sorted from PBMCs, obtained roughly 5 days after vaccination. This chain links TRBV28 with TRBJ2-5, with a weak D call TRBD1 (6 bases). The CDR3 DNA follows: TGTGCCAGCAGTTTTCCCTCACCAGGGGCCCAGTACTTC. It encodes CASSFPSPGAQYF.